This T cell receptor beta chain stems from a study of shared clonotypes between healthy human individuals. On the study more broadly: Participating donors consisted of a couple of women and a few men aged 18 to 49. Three plates were used per donor for CD4 naive, three for CD4 memory, two for CD8 naive and one for CD8 memory. Study-level findings and limits: The authors expected sequencing depth to affect clonotype sharing among donors. Incomplete sequencing of sorted subsets was indicated by rarefaction despite large depth.

The length of the CDR3 is 13 residues. Germline assignment: CDR1 LNHDA and CDR2 SQIVND (reference sequence). The V and J ends lost 3 bases and 6 bases respectively, with 11 bases between them. In regard to this clone: Its antigen is still unknown.

Measured with immunoSEQ multiplex PCR; TCRdb has only the in-frame clones, and not every one. The sample consists of about 1 million clones, about 77% of them appearing once. Sequenced material: memory CD4+ T cells sorted from blood. Documented subset: CD45RA-negative fraction. V gene TRBV19 combines with J gene TRBJ1-2; D perhaps matches TRBD1 (5 bases). The TCR was taken from a man in his late teens or twenties in good health. CDR3: CASSIQGYDGYTF. The CDR3 DNA follows: TGTGCCAGTAGTATTCAGGGTTACGATGGCTACACCTTC. The whole variable domain, filled in from reference TRBV19 and TRBJ1-2, reads DGGITQSPKYLFRKEGQNVTLSCEQNLNHDAMYWYRQDPGQGLRLIYYSQIVNDFQKGDIAEGYSVSREKKESFPLTVTSAQKNPTAFYLCASSIQGYDGYTFGSGTRLTVV.